The next 13 T cell receptor beta chains were all read from a single sample in a study of T cell repertoires in ileal Crohn's disease. The table came from immunoSEQ multiplex PCR; TCRdb's copy has only in-frame clones and leaves some out. This repertoire shows some 10,000 clones, about four fifths found once; its top ten account for approximately 7%. Time point specified: neoterminal ileum biopsy at postoperative endoscopy, about 6 months after surgery. The source material was ileal tissue. These receptors were collected from an adult with Crohn's disease.

The gene calls are TRBV25-1 and TRBJ2-5; the D is unclear. The ends were cut back, 6 bases at V and 0 bases at J, with 17 bases in the middle. CDR3 length equals 16 residues. CDR1 and CDR2 from the germline V gene are MGHDK and SYGVNS. CDR3 sequence: CASSVLLNTNQETQYF. In DNA, the CDR3 is TGTGCCAGCAGCGTACTCTTGAATACCAACCAAGAGACCCAGTACTTC.

The chain recombines TRBV2 with TRBJ2-5, with TRBD2 matching 12 bases. This CDR3 comprises 17 residues. Germline V CDR1 and CDR2: SNHLY, FYNNEI. V was pared by 4 bases and J by 4 bases, with 10 bases of the junction left unmatched. CDR3 bases: TGTGCCAGCAGTGCTGGGCTAGCGGGGGGGTATATAGAGACCCAGTACTTC. It specifies CASSAGLAGGYIETQYF.

The chain couples TRBV5-5 to TRBJ2-7, with TRBD1 identical over 8 bases. Germline CDR1 and CDR2: SGHKS and YYEKEE (reference sequence). V trimming: 0 bases; J trimming: 5 bases; junction bases outside the gene matches: 10. The CDR3 is 16 amino acids. CDR3 DNA: TGTGCCAGCAGCTTGGTTGGGCAGGGGGCAGTGGACGAGCAGTACTTC. As protein: CASSLVGQGAVDEQYF.

The chain uses TRBV19 and TRBJ1-3; D perhaps matches TRBD1 (6 bases). The CDR3 has 15 residues. V was pared by 7 bases and J by 1 base, with 14 bases between. Germline assignment: CDR1 LNHDA and CDR2 SQIVND (reference sequence). Here the CDR3 reads CASTPGTSSGNTIYF. The CDR3 coding sequence is TGTGCCAGTACCCCCGGGACAAGTTCTGGAAACACCATATATTTT.

V usage is TRBV27 and J usage is TRBJ1-6, with 9 bases that match TRBD1. CDR3 length equals 16 residues. The ends lost 0 bases at V and 7 bases at J; junction bases unmatched: 4. Germline values: CDR1 MNHEY, CDR2 SMNVEV (reference sequence). The CDR3 here is CASSLSFGTGNSPLHF. The CDR3 coding sequence is TGTGCCAGCAGTTTATCGTTCGGGACAGGGAATTCACCCCTCCACTTT.

This chain joins TRBV7-8 and TRBJ1-1, with D possibly TRBD1 on 5 matching bases. The CDR3 has 15 residues. Trimming shortened V by 4 bases and J by 1 base, and 13 bases separated the two germline ends. Germline loops: CDR1 SGHVS, CDR2 FQNEAQ. CDR3 protein: CASSSPRGGNTEAFF. The CDR3 DNA reads TGTGCCAGCAGCTCCCCCCGGGGGGGGAACACTGAAGCTTTCTTT.

V and J are TRBV2 and TRBJ1-2, with a tentative D call TRBD1 (6 bases). The CDR3 is 14 amino acids. Germline CDR1 SNHLY, CDR2 FYNNEI. V was trimmed by 2 bases and J by 7 bases, leaving 14 bases between them. DNA of the CDR3: TGTGCCAGCAGTGAAACAGGGAGGGTTGTTGGCTACACCTTC. It specifies CASSETGRVVGYTF. Combining the CDR3 with reference TRBV2 and TRBJ1-2 gives the whole variable domain EPEVTQTPSHQVTQMGQEVILRCVPISNHLYFYWYRQILGQKVEFLVSFYNNEISEKSEIFDDQFSVERPDGSNFTLKIRSTKLEDSAMYFCASSETGRVVGYTFGSGTRLTVV.

The rearrangement joins TRBV29-1 to TRBJ2-1; 12 bases fit TRBD2. The CDR3 has 16 amino acids. Germline CDR1 and CDR2: SQVTM and ANQGSEA. V trimming: 7 bases; J trimming: 4 bases; junction bases outside the gene matches: 11. CDR3 residues: CSGTSGESSSYNEQFF. CDR3 bases: TGCAGCGGGACTAGCGGGGAGAGTTCCTCTTACAATGAGCAGTTCTTC.

V and J are TRBV30 and TRBJ1-2; unclear D gene. The germline CDR1 and CDR2 sequences are GTSNPN and SVGIG (reference sequence). Trimming left V 3 bases short and J 8 bases short, with 16 bases between. This CDR3 region has 13 residues. As DNA, the CDR3 is TGTGCCTGGAGAGGTAGCCCCCGAGGCGGCTACACCTTC. This translates into CAWRGSPRGGYTF.

The CDR3 spells CATSRDLMGGSAFF. In nucleotides, the CDR3 is TGTGCCACCAGCAGAGATCTCATGGGGGGTTCTGCTTTCTTT. The gene calls are TRBV15 and TRBJ1-1; D is possibly TRBD1 (5 bases). The CDR3 runs 14 residues. The germline gives CDR1 LNHNV, CDR2 YYDKDF (reference sequence). V lost 0 bases and J lost 11, with 16 bases in between.

The count of this clone is one. The chain is built from TRBV29-1 and TRBJ1-1, with D tentatively TRBD1 (5 bases). V was pared by 4 bases and J by 5 bases, with 11 bases between. This CDR3 comprises 12 residues. CDR1 and CDR2 from the germline V gene are SQVTM and ANQGSEA. The CDR3 DNA sequence: TGCAGCGTTGTGGCGGGGGTGACTGAAGCTTTCTTT. Amino acid sequence: CSVVAGVTEAFF.

The chain links TRBV5-1 to TRBJ1-1; weak D call: TRBD1 (5 bases). Looked up from germline, CDR1 is SGHRS and CDR2 is YFSETQ. This CDR3 has 15 residues. Trimming shortened V by 0 bases and J by 1 base, and 10 bases separated the two germline ends. The CDR3 nucleotides are TGCGCCAGCAGCTTGGTGAGGGACTCGAACACTGAAGCTTTCTTT. As protein: CASSLVRDSNTEAFF.

This rearrangement joins TRBV7-2 to TRBJ2-4, with 8 bases that match TRBD2. Germline loops: CDR1 SGHTA, CDR2 FQGNSA. Trimming took 2 bases from V and 3 from J; bases not matched to a gene: 6. The CDR3 is 16 residues long. The CDR3 loop reads CASSLLGSGVKNIQYF. The DNA of the CDR3 is TGTGCCAGCAGCTTATTGGGTAGCGGGGTCAAAAACATTCAGTACTTC.